This TCR beta chain was documented in a study of T cell changes during pregnancy in multiple sclerosis. The repertoire was sequenced with immunoSEQ multiplex PCR; TCRdb's copy has only in-frame clones and lacks some. The data contain some 95,000 clones, approximately 92% of them singletons. The CDR3 is 17 amino acids. Germline values: CDR1 MNHEY, CDR2 SMNVEV (reference sequence). V shed 6 bases and J shed 4 bases, with 19 bases lying between them. This sequence joins TRBV27 and TRBJ2-6, with D perhaps matching TRBD2 (5 bases). This sequence originates from a female donor with multiple sclerosis, enrolled in a pregnancy study. This material consisted of peripheral blood, taken in the first trimester of pregnancy. The CDR3 loop reads CASSLQVRSGGANVLTF. CDR3 DNA sequence: TGTGCCAGCAGCCTGCAGGTCCGCTCGGGGGGGGCCAACGTCCTGACTTTC.